Below are 28 T cell receptor beta chains sequenced from a single sample in a study of T cell changes during pregnancy in multiple sclerosis. TCRdb keeps only in-frame clones here, not all; method: immunoSEQ multiplex PCR. The sample lists approximately 110,000 clones, 80% to 95% occurring once. The sequencing here drew on peripheral blood, taken in the third trimester of pregnancy. Source of these receptors: a female donor with multiple sclerosis, enrolled in a pregnancy study.

V gene TRBV28 combines with J gene TRBJ1-5, with 8 bases that match TRBD1. Unmatched junction bases numbered 4, after V lost 4 bases and J lost 2 bases. This CDR3 has 15 amino acids. Germline lookup yields CDR1 MDHEN and CDR2 SYDVKM. This CDR3 is CASSSDRGRNQPQHF. The CDR3 DNA reads as TGTGCCAGCAGTTCTGACAGGGGTCGCAATCAGCCCCAGCATTTT. Complete variable domain (other parts from reference TRBV28 and TRBJ1-5): DVKVTQSSRYLVKRTGEKVFLECVQDMDHENMFWYRQDPGLGLRLIYFSYDVKMKEKGDIPEGYSVSREKKERFSLILESASTNQTSMYLCASSSDRGRNQPQHFGDGTRLSIL.

This rearrangement joins TRBV5-1 to TRBJ2-1; D unresolved. This CDR3 comprises 12 residues. Trimming took 4 bases from V and 5 from J, leaving 7 bases between them. From germline, CDR1 is SGHRS and CDR2 YFSETQ. The DNA of the CDR3 is TGCGCCAGCAGCCGGTCCAACAATGAGCAGTTCTTC. Its protein product is CASSRSNNEQFF.

The CDR3 region has the DNA TGTGCCAGCAGCTTACGTGGCTTCACTGAAGCTTTCTTT. Translating it yields CASSLRGFTEAFF. The chain has TRBV13 and TRBJ1-1; D uncertain. The CDR3 is 13 amino acids. Trimming removed 2 bases from V and 4 bases from J, with 8 bases in between. From germline, CDR1 is PRHDT and CDR2 FYEKMQ (reference sequence).

The rearrangement uses TRBV19 and TRBJ1-2; a possible D gene is TRBD1 (6 bases). The CDR3 extends over 16 amino acids. Germline CDR1 reads LNHDA; CDR2 reads SQIVND (reference sequence). V lost 10 bases and J 4 bases, leaving 25 bases between the germline ends. The CDR3: CATTKRAGGHGYGYTF. In DNA form, the CDR3 reads TGTGCCACCACTAAAAGGGCGGGGGGCCATGGCTATGGCTACACCTTC.

The chain couples TRBV19 to TRBJ2-3; TRBD2 matches at 14 bases. This CDR3 has 16 residues. V lost 3 bases and J lost 3; bases outside the gene matches: 2. Germline V gene data show CDR1 as LNHDA and CDR2 as SQIVND (reference sequence). The CDR3 nucleotides read TGTGCCAGTAGTATCTGGACTAGCGGGGGGACAGATACGCAGTATTTT. Encoded protein: CASSIWTSGGTDTQYF.

CDR3 sequence: CASSSTGGQGPDTQYF. Here the CDR3 DNA reads TGTGCCAGCAGTTCCACTGGGGGACAGGGACCAGATACGCAGTATTTT. The rearrangement links TRBV27 to TRBJ2-3; 9 bases fit TRBD1. V was pared by 4 bases and J by 4 bases, with 9 bases of the junction left unmatched. This CDR3 is built from 16 residues. Germline V gene data show CDR1 as MNHEY and CDR2 as SMNVEV (reference sequence).

The genes are TRBV15 and TRBJ1-2; tentative D call: TRBD1 (5 bases). Looked up from germline, CDR1 is LNHNV and CDR2 is YYDKDF (reference sequence). Trimming removed 0 bases at V and 8 bases at J, with 16 bases between. This CDR3 contains 15 residues. The CDR3 nucleotides are TGTGCCACCAGCAGAGATGTGGGGGACGGAGGGGGCTACACCTTC. Residues: CATSRDVGDGGGYTF.

The chain is built from TRBV2 and TRBJ1-1; a possible D gene is TRBD1 (5 bases). CDR1 SNHLY and CDR2 FYNNEI come from the germline V gene. This CDR3 comprises 15 residues. Trimming removed 3 bases from V and 4 bases from J, with 15 bases in between. The CDR3 loop is CASSEPSGSGTEAFF. The DNA of the CDR3 is TGTGCCAGCAGTGAGCCCTCAGGGTCGGGCACTGAAGCTTTCTTT.

J is TRBJ1-2 and V is TRBV6-1; D might be TRBD1 (6 bases). The CDR3 runs to 14 residues. CDR1 MNHNS and CDR2 SASEGT come from the germline V gene. Trimming stripped 6 bases from V and 2 bases from J, with 13 bases between. The CDR3 reads CASSRGPLNYGYTF. Here the CDR3 DNA reads TGTGCCAGCAGCAGGGGACCCCTCAACTATGGCTACACCTTC.

The chain recombines TRBV2 with TRBJ2-2; the match to TRBD2 covers 9 bases. Germline CDR1 is SNHLY and CDR2 is FYNNEI. There are 20 residues in the CDR3. Losses at the gene ends were 0 bases for V and 2 bases for J; bases not matched to a gene: 13. The CDR3 reads CASSEARGAGGYVNTGELFF. The CDR3 DNA is TGTGCCAGCAGTGAAGCGAGAGGAGCGGGGGGCTACGTTAACACCGGGGAGCTGTTTTTT. Supplemented by reference TRBV2 and TRBJ2-2, the full variable domain reads EPEVTQTPSHQVTQMGQEVILRCVPISNHLYFYWYRQILGQKVEFLVSFYNNEISEKSEIFDDQFSVERPDGSNFTLKIRSTKLEDSAMYFCASSEARGAGGYVNTGELFFGEGSRLTVL.

V and J are TRBV4-1 and TRBJ2-1, with 9 bases aligning to TRBD2. Trimming at V came to 1 base and at J to 5 bases, leaving 18 bases not matched to a gene. The CDR3 consists of 20 residues. Germline CDR1 is MGHRA and CDR2 is YSYEKL. The CDR3 spells CASSQGEGISGRWANNEQFF. Written as DNA, the CDR3 is TGCGCCAGCAGCCAAGGAGAGGGGATTAGCGGGAGATGGGCGAACAATGAGCAGTTCTTC.

The genes are TRBV27 and TRBJ2-7; TRBD2 matches 8 bases. Germline V gene data show CDR1 as MNHEY and CDR2 as SMNVEV (reference sequence). The CDR3 is 15 residues long. The V segment lost 5 bases and the J segment 0 bases; nucleotides outside the gene matches: 6. The CDR3 protein is CASSPSSGFSYEQYF. The CDR3 nucleotides read TGTGCCAGCAGTCCGTCTAGCGGGTTCTCCTACGAGCAGTACTTC.

This clone appeared a few times. The V and J genes are TRBV2 and TRBJ1-2, with TRBD1 identical over 7 bases. Germline CDR1 SNHLY, CDR2 FYNNEI. The CDR3 covers 15 residues. V trimming: 1 base; J trimming: 7 bases; junction bases outside the gene matches: 9. DNA for the CDR3: TGTGCCAGCAGTGAAGATCTAGGGGGCGAGGGTGGCTACACCTTC. Its protein is CASSEDLGGEGGYTF.

V is TRBV5-4 and J is TRBJ2-5; D may be TRBD2 (7 bases). V was cut by 0 bases and J by 1 base, with 13 bases left in between. The CDR3 is 16 amino acids. The germline V gene encodes CDR1 SGHNT and CDR2 YYREEE (reference sequence). The CDR3 region has the DNA TGTGCCAGCAGCTTGGGGGCGGGGGCCACCCAAGAGACCCAGTACTTC. Residues: CASSLGAGATQETQYF.

V gene TRBV25-1 combines with J gene TRBJ1-2; 9 nucleotides line up with TRBD1. The junction had 5 bases not matched to a gene; V was cut back by 6 bases and J by 6 bases. Per germline, CDR1 MGHDK and CDR2 SYGVNS. The CDR3 sequence is 13 residues long. CDR3 bases: TGTGCCAGCAGCTTCGACAGGGGGGATGGCTACACCTTC. It is translated as CASSFDRGDGYTF.

The chain uses TRBV18 and TRBJ1-3, with D possibly being TRBD1 (6 bases). The CDR3 contains 15 residues. The ends were cut back, 0 bases at V and 4 bases at J, with 10 bases in the middle. Germline CDR1 reads KGHSH; CDR2 reads LQKENI. This CDR3 reads CASSPPAGTGNTIYF. The CDR3 nucleotides read TGTGCCAGCTCACCACCGGCTGGGACAGGAAACACCATATATTTT. Variable domain in full (rest from reference TRBV18 and TRBJ1-3): NAGVMQNPRHLVRRRGQEARLRCSPMKGHSHVYWYRQLPEEGLKFMVYLQKENIIDESGMPKERFSAEFPKEGPSILRIQQVVRGDSAAYFCASSPPAGTGNTIYFGEGSWLTVV.

This chain connects TRBV6-1 to TRBJ1-5; D gene uncertain. This CDR3 is 14 amino acids long. Germline V gives CDR1 MNHNS, CDR2 SASEGT. CDR3 sequence reads: CATTGGASNQPQHF. CDR3 bases: TGTGCGACCACGGGAGGCGCCTCCAATCAGCCCCAGCATTTT.

The chain is built from TRBV7-3 and TRBJ1-2; 9 nucleotides match TRBD1. CDR1 SGHTA and CDR2 FQGTGA come from the germline V gene. V shed 4 bases and J 7 bases; nucleotides not matched to a gene: 4. The CDR3 has 13 amino acids. CDR3 sequence: CASSSDRGGGYTF. DNA of the CDR3: TGTGCCAGCAGCTCGGACAGGGGTGGTGGCTACACCTTC.

The chain recombines TRBV28 with TRBJ2-2, with 12 bases aligning to TRBD1. V shed 5 bases and J 6 bases; nucleotides not matched to a gene: 13. Germline CDR1 is MDHEN and CDR2 is SYDVKM. The CDR3 is 18 residues long. The CDR3 region is CASSPHIRDRGQAGELFF. The CDR3 nucleotides are TGTGCCAGCAGTCCACACATCCGGGACAGGGGGCAGGCCGGGGAGCTGTTTTTT.

The V call is TRBV27, the J call TRBJ1-1; 7 nucleotides align to TRBD1. The CDR3 runs 14 residues. The junction had 5 bases not matched to a gene; V was cut back by 3 bases and J by 4 bases. The germline gives CDR1 MNHEY, CDR2 SMNVEV (reference sequence). CDR3 sequence (DNA): TGTGCCAGCAGTTTTGGGAACAGGGGCACTGAAGCTTTCTTT. Amino acids: CASSFGNRGTEAFF.

V and J are TRBV6-1 and TRBJ1-4; TRBD1 matches at 11 bases. The V gene's germline CDR1 is MNHNS and CDR2 SASEGT. V lost 0 bases, J lost 8 bases, and 11 bases stayed unmatched. The CDR3 is made up of 18 amino acids. The CDR3 loop is CASSEAPMWGDRGEKLFF. The CDR3 nucleotides are TGTGCCAGCAGTGAAGCGCCCATGTGGGGGGACAGGGGGGAAAAACTGTTTTTT.

The gene calls are TRBV14 and TRBJ1-6; D is uncertain. The germline gives CDR1 SGHDN, CDR2 FVKESK. Trimming took 1 base from V and 14 from J, leaving 21 bases between them. The CDR3 is made up of 16 amino acids. The CDR3 coding sequence is TGTGCCAGCAGCCAAGGTGGGAGCCTGGGTAAATTCACCCTCCACTTT. Protein: CASSQGGSLGKFTLHF.

V gene TRBV28 combines with J gene TRBJ1-5; D is ambiguous. CDR3 length equals 13 residues. The germline CDR1 and CDR2 sequences are MDHEN and SYDVKM. The V end lost 8 bases, the J end lost 2 bases, and 10 bases lay between the germline ends. The chain's CDR3 is CASRWAGNQPQHF. CDR3 sequence (DNA): TGTGCCAGCCGGTGGGCAGGCAATCAGCCCCAGCATTTT.

This clone was recorded only once. The chain couples TRBV2 to TRBJ2-1, with 10 bases fitting TRBD2. Germline trimming cut 0 bases from V and 10 bases from J; bases unmatched to any gene: 3. CDR1 SNHLY and CDR2 FYNNEI come from the germline V gene. The CDR3 is 14 amino acids. This chain's CDR3 is CASSEANSGGEQFF. CDR3 sequence (DNA): TGTGCCAGCAGTGAAGCTAATAGCGGGGGGGAGCAGTTCTTC.

The genes are TRBV7-3 and TRBJ2-1; 9 bases match TRBD2. Germline V gene sequence: CDR1 SGHTA, CDR2 FQGTGA. J lost 6 bases, V lost 1 base, and 4 bases had no gene match. The CDR3 covers 15 residues. In nucleotides, the CDR3 is TGTGCCAGCAGCTTAAGCGGGGGGGTCTTCAATGAGCAGTTCTTC. Translating it yields CASSLSGGVFNEQFF.

The chain carries TRBV7-9 and TRBJ2-7, with D unclear. Germline loops: CDR1 SEHNR, CDR2 FQNEAQ (reference sequence). This CDR3 region has 12 residues. Trimming stripped 2 bases from V and 7 bases from J, with 9 bases between. As DNA, the CDR3 is TGTGCCAGCAGCTTACGTTTGTCTGAGCAGTACTTC. This translates into CASSLRLSEQYF. The full variable domain, its missing parts supplied by reference TRBV7-9 and TRBJ2-7, is DTGVSQNPRHKITKRGQNVTFRCDPISEHNRLYWYRQTLGQGPEFLTYFQNEAQLEKSRLLSDRFSAERPKGSFSTLEIQRTEQGDSAMYLCASSLRLSEQYFGPGTRLTVT.

The sample holds a few counts of this clone. The rearrangement joins TRBV30 to TRBJ1-5; 7 positions agree with TRBD1. Germline CDR1 reads GTSNPN; CDR2 reads SVGIG (reference sequence). There are 13 residues in the CDR3. J lost 5 bases, V lost 1 base, and 2 bases had no gene match. The CDR3: CAWSAGGYQPQHF. CDR3 sequence (DNA): TGTGCCTGGAGTGCAGGGGGGTATCAGCCCCAGCATTTT. Combining the CDR3 with reference TRBV30 and TRBJ1-5 gives the whole variable domain SQTIHQWPATLVQPVGSPLSLECTVEGTSNPNLYWYRQAAGRGLQLLFYSVGIGQISSEVPQNLSASRPQDRQFILSSKKLLLSDSGFYLCAWSAGGYQPQHFGDGTRLSIL.

The genes are TRBV5-1 and TRBJ2-1, with 9 bases identical to TRBD2. This CDR3 spans 15 amino acids. V was pared by 4 bases and J by 7 bases, with 9 bases of the junction left unmatched. From germline, CDR1 is SGHRS and CDR2 YFSETQ. CDR3 amino acids: CASSGVAGAGNEQFF. CDR3 nucleotides: TGCGCCAGCAGCGGGGTAGCGGGAGCGGGAAATGAGCAGTTCTTC.